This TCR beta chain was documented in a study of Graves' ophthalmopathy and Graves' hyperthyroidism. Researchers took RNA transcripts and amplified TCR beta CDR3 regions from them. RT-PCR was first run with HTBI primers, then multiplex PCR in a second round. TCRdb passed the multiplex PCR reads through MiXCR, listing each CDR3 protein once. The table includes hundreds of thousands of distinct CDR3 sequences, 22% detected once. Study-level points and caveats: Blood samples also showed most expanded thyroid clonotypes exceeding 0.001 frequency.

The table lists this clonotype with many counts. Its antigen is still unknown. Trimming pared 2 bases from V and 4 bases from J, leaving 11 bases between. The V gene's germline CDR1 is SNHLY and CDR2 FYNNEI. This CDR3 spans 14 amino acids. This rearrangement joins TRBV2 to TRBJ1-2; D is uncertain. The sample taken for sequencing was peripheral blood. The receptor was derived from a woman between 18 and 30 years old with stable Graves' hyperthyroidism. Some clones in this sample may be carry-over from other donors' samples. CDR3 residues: CASSEQESLYGYTF. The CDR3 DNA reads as TGTGCCAGCAGTGAACAGGAATCCCTCTATGGCTACACCTTC.